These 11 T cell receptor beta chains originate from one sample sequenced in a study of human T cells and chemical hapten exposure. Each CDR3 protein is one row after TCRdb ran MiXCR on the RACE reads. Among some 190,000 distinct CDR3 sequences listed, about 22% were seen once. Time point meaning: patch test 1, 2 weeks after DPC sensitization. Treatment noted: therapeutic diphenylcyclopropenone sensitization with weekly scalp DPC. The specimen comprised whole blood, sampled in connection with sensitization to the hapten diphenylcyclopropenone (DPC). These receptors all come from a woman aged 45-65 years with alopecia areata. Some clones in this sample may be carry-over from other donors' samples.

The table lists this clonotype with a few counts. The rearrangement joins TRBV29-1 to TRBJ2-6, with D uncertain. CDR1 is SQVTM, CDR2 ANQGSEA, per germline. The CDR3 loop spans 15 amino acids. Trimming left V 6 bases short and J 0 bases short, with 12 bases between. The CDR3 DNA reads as TGCAGCGTGGCGGCACCACCCTCTGGGGCCAACGTCCTGACTTTC. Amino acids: CSVAAPPSGANVLTF. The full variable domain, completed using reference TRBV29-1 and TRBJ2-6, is SAVISQKPSRDICQRGTSLTIQCQVDSQVTMMFWYRQQPGQSLTLIATANQGSEATYESGFVIDKFPISRPNLTFSTLTVSNMSPEDSSIYLCSVAAPPSGANVLTFGAGSRLTVL.

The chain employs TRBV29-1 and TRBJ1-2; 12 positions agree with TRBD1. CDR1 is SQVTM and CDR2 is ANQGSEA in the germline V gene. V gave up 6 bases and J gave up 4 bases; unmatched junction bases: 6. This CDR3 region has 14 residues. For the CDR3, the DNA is TGCAGCGTGGACGGGACAGGGGGCAGCTATGGCTACACCTTC. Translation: CSVDGTGGSYGYTF.

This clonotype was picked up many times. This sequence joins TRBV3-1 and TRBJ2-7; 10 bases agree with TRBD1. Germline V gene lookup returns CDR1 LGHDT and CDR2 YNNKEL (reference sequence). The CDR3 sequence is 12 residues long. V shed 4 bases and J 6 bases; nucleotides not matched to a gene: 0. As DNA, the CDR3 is TGTGCCAGCAGCCGGACAGGGGGCGAGCAGTACTTC. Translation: CASSRTGGEQYF.

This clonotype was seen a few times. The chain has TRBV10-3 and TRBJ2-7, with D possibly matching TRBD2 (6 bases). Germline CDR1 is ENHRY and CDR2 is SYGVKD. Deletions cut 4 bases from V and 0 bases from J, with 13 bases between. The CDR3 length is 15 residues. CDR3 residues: CAISARDFSSYEQYF. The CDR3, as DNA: TGTGCCATCAGTGCCCGGGACTTCAGCTCCTACGAGCAGTACTTC.

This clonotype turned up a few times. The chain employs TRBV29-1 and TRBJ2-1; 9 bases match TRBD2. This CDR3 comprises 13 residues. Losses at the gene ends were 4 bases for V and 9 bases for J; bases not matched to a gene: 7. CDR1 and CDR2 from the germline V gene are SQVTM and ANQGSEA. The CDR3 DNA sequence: TGCAGCGTTGCTGCGGGAGGGCCTGTTGAGCAGTTCTTC. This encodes CSVAAGGPVEQFF.

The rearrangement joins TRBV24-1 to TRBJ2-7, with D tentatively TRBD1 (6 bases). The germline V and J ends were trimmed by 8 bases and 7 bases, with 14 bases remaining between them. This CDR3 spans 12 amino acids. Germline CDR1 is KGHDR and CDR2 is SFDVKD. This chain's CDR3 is CATIGTHGEQYF. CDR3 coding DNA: TGTGCCACCATAGGGACACACGGGGAGCAGTACTTC.

CDR3 region: CSALDRGNNQPQHF. The CDR3 DNA sequence: TGCAGTGCTCTCGACAGGGGGAACAATCAGCCCCAGCATTTT. V is TRBV20-1 and J is TRBJ1-5, with 9 bases that match TRBD1. J gave up 3 bases and V 5 bases, and 5 bases lay outside the gene matches. This CDR3 is 14 amino acids long. The V gene's germline CDR1 is DFQATT and CDR2 SNEGSKA (reference sequence).

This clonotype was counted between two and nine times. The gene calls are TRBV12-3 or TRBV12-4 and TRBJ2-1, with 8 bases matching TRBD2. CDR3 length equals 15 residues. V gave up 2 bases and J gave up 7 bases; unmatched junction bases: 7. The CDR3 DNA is TGTGCCAGCAGTTTAACAACTAGCGGACTTAATGAGCAGTTCTTC. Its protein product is CASSLTTSGLNEQFF.

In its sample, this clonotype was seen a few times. In DNA form, the CDR3 reads TGTGCCACCAGCAGAGATATAGCAGGCAATCAGCCCCAGCATTTT. Protein: CATSRDIAGNQPQHF. This chain connects TRBV15 to TRBJ1-5; D remains ambiguous. This CDR3 comprises 15 residues. Germline V gene lookup returns CDR1 LNHNV and CDR2 YYDKDF (reference sequence). V was pared by 0 bases and J by 2 bases, with 8 bases between.

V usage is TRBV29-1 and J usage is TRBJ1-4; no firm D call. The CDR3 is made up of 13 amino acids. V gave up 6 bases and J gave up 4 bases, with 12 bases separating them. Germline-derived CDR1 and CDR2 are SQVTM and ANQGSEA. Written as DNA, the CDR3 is TGCAGCGTCCCCGGCGGGGATAATGAAAAACTGTTTTTT. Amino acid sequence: CSVPGGDNEKLFF.

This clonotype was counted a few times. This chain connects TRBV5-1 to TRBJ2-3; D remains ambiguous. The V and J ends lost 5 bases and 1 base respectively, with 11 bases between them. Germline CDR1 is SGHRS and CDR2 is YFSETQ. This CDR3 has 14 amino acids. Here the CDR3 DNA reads TGCGCCAGCAGATCTAACTCCGGCACAGATACGCAGTATTTT. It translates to CASRSNSGTDTQYF.